Listed below are T cell receptor beta chains from one sample, sequenced in a study of beta chain features in type 1 diabetes. The repertoire was sequenced with immunoSEQ multiplex PCR; TCRdb's copy has only in-frame clones and lacks some. The sample contains around 58,000 clones, roughly 60% of which appear only once. Sequencing was performed on Tregs from blood. These receptors all come from a woman aged 18 to 35 in good health. The CDR3 runs from the conserved cysteine through the conserved F or W. Each record gives: J gene, clone size, D gene, V gene, CDR3 protein, CDR3 DNA. A D gene is named only where the DNA matches it firmly. Not all rows give a size; the values are once, few, many and, for expanded clones, a class.

TRBJ2-5 few TRBD2 TRBV4-2 CASSGEGETQYF TGTGCCAGCAGCGGGGAGGGGGAGACCCAGTACTTC
TRBJ2-2 once - TRBV2 CASRGRVNTGELFF TGTGCCAGCAGAGGGCGGGTAAACACCGGGGAGCTGTTTTTT
TRBJ2-7 many - TRBV18 CASSPGAFPGEQYF TGTGCCAGCTCACCTGGGGCCTTCCCAGGGGAGCAGTACTTC
TRBJ2-7 - - TRBV27 CASSLYRAAYEQYF TGTGCCAGCAGTTTATACAGGGCAGCCTACGAGCAGTACTTC
TRBJ2-1 few TRBD2 TRBV27 CASKREPRGGNEQFF TGTGCCAGCAAGCGGGAACCCCGAGGTGGCAATGAGCAGTTCTTC
TRBJ2-7 - - TRBV5-1 CASSLAAAGFNGDEQYF TGCGCCAGCAGCTTGGCGGCTGCGGGGTTTAATGGGGACGAGCAGTACTTC
TRBJ1-5 medium-sized TRBD1 TRBV7-8 CASSLGTGSNQPQHF TGTGCCAGCAGCCTGGGGACAGGGTCCAATCAGCCCCAGCATTTT
TRBJ1-2 - TRBD1 TRBV30 CAWSGTGDYGYTF TGTGCCTGGAGCGGGACAGGGGACTATGGCTACACCTTC
TRBJ1-1 few - TRBV21-1 CASIPQGANTEAFF TGTGCCAGCATTCCACAGGGGGCGAACACTGAAGCTTTCTTT
TRBJ2-7 - TRBD1 TRBV5-4 CASSLRGQLSYEQYF TGTGCCAGCAGCTTGAGGGGACAGCTATCCTACGAGCAGTACTTC
TRBJ2-4 - TRBD1 TRBV5-6 CASSLPGGTKNIQYF TGTGCCAGCAGCTTGCCAGGGGGCACCAAAAACATTCAGTACTTC
TRBJ2-3 few TRBD2 TRBV19 CASSYMAGLAASDTQYF TGTGCCAGTAGTTATATGGCGGGACTAGCGGCGTCAGATACGCAGTATTTT
TRBJ2-3 - - TRBV4-1 CASSSGTTDTQYF TGCGCCAGCAGCTCCGGGACAACAGATACGCAGTATTTT
TRBJ2-3 - - TRBV5-1 CASSFSGDTQYF TGCGCCAGCAGCTTCTCGGGGGATACGCAGTATTTT
TRBJ2-2 few - TRBV11-3 CASSLGDTGTGELFF TGTGCCAGCAGCTTAGGGGACACGGGCACCGGGGAGCTGTTTTTT
TRBJ2-1 - TRBD2 TRBV5-6 CASSFFGTTYNEQFF TGTGCCAGCAGCTTCTTCGGGACTACCTACAATGAGCAGTTCTTC
TRBJ2-5 once - TRBV7-9 CASSPQGLGETQYF TGTGCCAGCAGCCCCCAGGGTTTAGGGGAGACCCAGTACTTC
TRBJ2-5 - TRBD2 TRBV4-2 CASSQKVLAGGETQYF TGTGCCAGCAGCCAGAAGGTACTAGCGGGAGGAGAGACCCAGTACTTC
TRBJ1-1 - TRBD1 TRBV2 CASSGGTGVANTEAFF TGTGCCAGCAGTGGAGGGACAGGGGTGGCGAACACTGAAGCTTTCTTT
TRBJ1-2 - - TRBV7-2 CASSLNSGPRGYTF TGTGCCAGCAGCTTAAACAGCGGCCCTCGGGGCTACACCTTC
TRBJ2-1 - TRBD1 TRBV27 CASSPGDSLSYNEQFF TGTGCCAGCAGTCCTGGGGACAGCCTCTCCTACAATGAGCAGTTCTTC
TRBJ2-5 once TRBD1 TRBV4-3 CASSQEEQGETQYF TGCGCCAGCAGCCAAGAGGAACAGGGGGAGACCCAGTACTTC
TRBJ2-7 - TRBD2 TRBV6-5 CASRSSGSTFYEQYF TGTGCCAGCAGATCTAGCGGCTCCACCTTCTACGAGCAGTACTTC
TRBJ2-2 - - TRBV7-6 CASSLMTGNTGELFF TGTGCCAGCAGCTTAATGACAGGAAACACCGGGGAGCTGTTTTTT
TRBJ1-1 - TRBD1 TRBV29-1 CSGDRDIKAFF TGCAGCGGAGACAGGGACATCAAAGCTTTCTTT
TRBJ2-3 - - TRBV5-1 CASSLGGERADTQYF TGCGCCAGCAGCTTAGGGGGCGAGCGGGCAGATACGCAGTATTTT
TRBJ2-1 - - TRBV5-4 CASSLGWGRAGYNEQFF TGTGCCAGCAGCTTGGGGTGGGGACGGGCGGGATACAATGAGCAGTTCTTC
TRBJ1-1 few TRBD1 TRBV5-5 CASSRDSNTEAFF TGTGCCAGCAGCCGGGACAGTAACACTGAAGCTTTCTTT
TRBJ1-2 - TRBD1 TRBV5-1 CASSSTMTGNYGYTF TGCGCCAGCAGCTCGACGATGACAGGGAACTATGGCTACACCTTC
TRBJ2-1 - - TRBV9 CASSSQNEQFF TGTGCCAGCAGCTCCCAGAATGAGCAGTTCTTC
TRBJ1-2 - - TRBV29-1 CSVEDRGGPTYGYTF TGCAGCGTTGAAGATAGGGGGGGTCCTACCTATGGCTACACCTTC
TRBJ1-6 - - TRBV5-1 CASSLRPGDNSPLHF TGCGCCAGCAGCTTGAGGCCAGGGGATAATTCACCCCTCCACTTT